This TCR beta chain derives from a study of blood T cell repertoires in COVID-19. Whole-study context: The United States, Italy and Spain were the sources of the acute and convalescent COVID-19 samples. From T cells, B-cell-depleted T cells, or PBMCs came the material, which was cDNA or gDNA.

In the source study's methods: Amplification from reference gene primers served as the basis for estimated nucleated cell counts. The assay was immunoSEQ multiplex PCR, and TCRdb's table has in-frame clones only and misses some. For V, J and clone size, that table is used; D and trimming come from the DNA. The sample yields about 220,000 clones, 80% to 85% seen once. The CDR3 has 15 residues. With 2 bases removed from V and 3 bases from J, the gap between germline ends came to 14 bases. Germline assignment: CDR1 MNHEY and CDR2 SMNVEV (reference sequence). This sequence originates from a woman aged 55-69 years with acute or convalescent COVID-19. The material sequenced was peripheral blood. The chain is built from TRBV27 and TRBJ2-7; TRBD2 is a possible D gene (6 bases). The CDR3 sequence is CASSLTYGGYYEQYF. The CDR3 DNA is TGTGCCAGCAGTTTAACTTATGGGGGGTACTACGAGCAGTACTTC.